The 10 T cell receptor beta chains given below trace back to one sample, sequenced in a study of CXCR3-negative and CXCR3-positive naive CD8 T cells. Study-wide results and limits: TRB CDR3s of CXCR3-positive naive cells were more hydrophobic than those of CXCR3-negative naive cells.

No antigen is known for these receptors. 5' RACE with UMI labels generated the TRB cDNA libraries. TCRdb re-analyzed the 5' RACE reads; it lists each CDR3 protein once, without DNA. This sample's clone table lists under 150,000 distinct CDR3 sequences. Sequenced input: naive CXCR3+ CD8+ T cells from blood. Subset here: CD45RO-CCR7+CD27+CD95- naive CD8+ T cells expressing CXCR3 (TNR3+). These receptors originate from a human donor in good health. Some clones in this sample may be carry-over from other donors' samples.

The rearrangement joins TRBV7-9 to TRBJ1-6; the D gene TCRdb calls, TRBD1, cannot be checked with no DNA. The germline gives CDR1 SEHNR, CDR2 FQNEAQ (reference sequence). This CDR3 region has 11 residues. The CDR3 sequence is CASSLGEPLHF.

V gene TRBV30 combines with J gene TRBJ2-7. There are 12 residues in the CDR3. The germline V gene encodes CDR1 GTSNPN and CDR2 SVGIG (reference sequence). The CDR3 is CAWSAPIYEQYF.

V is TRBV12-3 or TRBV12-4 and J is TRBJ1-5. This CDR3 is 14 amino acids long. CDR3 sequence reads: CASSLGEGSQPQHF.

This chain connects TRBV12-3 or TRBV12-4 to TRBJ2-7; TCRdb designates TRBD2, a call that cannot be tested without DNA. This CDR3 region has 14 residues. The CDR3 is CASSFAGETYEQYF.

This chain uses TRBV29-1 with TRBJ2-7. The CDR3 runs to 11 residues. Germline CDR1 reads SQVTM; CDR2 reads ANQGSEA. The CDR3 spells CSVTEHYEQYF.

The V call is TRBV20-1, the J call TRBJ1-1; absent DNA, TCRdb's TRBD1 call cannot be checked. The CDR3 has 13 amino acids. Germline CDR1 and CDR2: DFQATT and SNEGSKA (reference sequence). The CDR3 protein is CSASRGGSTEAFF.

V gene TRBV28 combines with J gene TRBJ2-1; TCRdb names TRBD2, which stays unverified in the absence of DNA. The CDR3 length is 15 residues. Per the germline V gene, CDR1 is MDHEN and CDR2 is SYDVKM. CDR3: CASRVAGAAVNEQFF.

This sequence joins TRBV12-3 or TRBV12-4 and TRBJ2-1. The CDR3 length is 11 residues. Here the CDR3 reads CASRASYEQFF.

The V gene is TRBV20-1, the J gene TRBJ1-5. Germline lookup yields CDR1 DFQATT and CDR2 SNEGSKA (reference sequence). This CDR3 region has 16 residues. CDR3 amino acids: CSARDPIRQNNQPQHF.

The rearrangement uses TRBV27 and TRBJ2-3; TCRdb indicates TRBD1, and absent DNA this call remains unverified. Germline V gives CDR1 MNHEY, CDR2 SMNVEV (reference sequence). The CDR3 is made up of 15 amino acids. The CDR3 reads CASSSSTGGTDTQYF.